What follows are 19 T cell receptor beta chains derived from one specimen sequenced in a study of T cell repertoires and leukemia-associated antigens. No antigen has been assigned to these receptors. TCRdb reanalysed the 5' RACE reads using MiXCR and keeps one entry per CDR3 protein. The sample gives 8,000 to 10,000 distinct CDR3 sequences, about 40% of which show up once; just over 55% is in the top ten. The sequenced material came from CD3+ T cells sorted from blood and cultured. Every receptor here comes from a female donor in good health.

The chain links TRBV12-3 or TRBV12-4 to TRBJ2-1; 7 bases align to TRBD1. The CDR3 is 18 amino acids. Trimming cost V 1 base and J 5 bases; bases outside gene matches: 14. CDR3 DNA: TGTGCCAGCAGTTTAGTTGCTGGCAGGGGGTGGTTTCACAATGAGCAGTTCTTC. The encoded protein is CASSLVAGRGWFHNEQFF.

In regard to this clonotype: A much larger clone differs from this one at a single base, so this may be a read error. The genes are TRBV5-1 and TRBJ1-1; perhaps TRBD1 as D (6 bases). V gave up 4 bases and J gave up 5 bases, with 18 bases separating them. CDR1 SGHRS and CDR2 YFSETQ come from the germline V gene. The CDR3 runs 15 residues. CDR3 amino acids: CASSPPTGLSTEAFF. The DNA for the CDR3 is TGCGCCAGCAGCCCGCCCACAGGGTTATCAACTGAAGCTTTCTTT.

V gene TRBV12-3 or TRBV12-4 combines with J gene TRBJ2-2; D is ambiguous. The ends were cut back, 5 bases at V and 0 bases at J, with 13 bases in the middle. The CDR3 loop spans 16 amino acids. For the CDR3, the DNA is TGTGCCAGCAGTCTATCGACAACTACGAACACCGGGGAGCTGTTTTTT. It yields the protein CASSLSTTTNTGELFF.

The chain couples TRBV4-2 to TRBJ2-6; D assignment may be TRBD1 or TRBD2 (6 bases each). Germline values: CDR1 LGHNA, CDR2 YNFKEQ. Trimming took 3 bases from V and 0 from J, leaving 15 bases between them. CDR3 length: 18 residues. CDR3 region: CASSHSGARVSGANVLTF. The CDR3 region has the DNA TGTGCCAGCAGCCACTCGGGGGCCAGGGTCTCTGGGGCCAACGTCCTGACTTTC.

At least ten counts were recorded for this clonotype. The chain joins TRBV7-2 to TRBJ2-7; D not resolved. V lost 2 bases and J lost 4, with 15 bases in between. Per the germline V gene, CDR1 is SGHTA and CDR2 is FQGNSA. CDR3 size: 15 residues. The CDR3 DNA reads TGTGCCAGCAGCTTAACGAGTTCCAGGTCTTACGAGCAGTACTTC. It is translated as CASSLTSSRSYEQYF.

To note about this clonotype: Compared with germline, one end of the junction differs, possibly owing to a read error. V gene TRBV5-1 combines with J gene TRBJ2-3; tentatively, D is TRBD1 (6 bases). Germline V lookup: CDR1 SGHRS, CDR2 YFSETQ. CDR3 length: 18 residues. The CDR3 region is CASSYGQGTFSSIDTQYF. The CDR3 region has the DNA TGCGCCAGCAGTTACGGTCAGGGGACATTTTCTAGCATAGATACGCAGTATTTT.

This chain joins TRBV7-9 and TRBJ1-1, with D unresolved. V lost 5 bases and J lost 6, with 22 bases in between. CDR3 length equals 16 residues. Looked up from germline, CDR1 is SEHNR and CDR2 is FQNEAQ (reference sequence). The CDR3 bases are TGTGCCAGCAGCCAAGTACCTTGGCCTTATGACGCTGAAGCTTTCTTT. This translates into CASSQVPWPYDAEAFF.

The sample holds a few counts of this clonotype. The chain combines TRBV4-1 with TRBJ1-2; D unresolved. The CDR3 has 14 residues. The germline V gene has CDR1 MGHRA and CDR2 YSYEKL. V shed 6 bases and J shed 4 bases, with 15 bases lying between them. CDR3 DNA: TGCGCCAGCAGTCCTCCAACCAGGAGCTATGGCTACACCTTC. It yields the protein CASSPPTRSYGYTF.

This chain uses TRBV20-1 with TRBJ2-1, with no clear D. Trimming left V 4 bases short and J 5 bases short, with 15 bases between. Germline V CDR1 and CDR2: DFQATT, SNEGSKA (reference sequence). The CDR3 spans 14 residues. The CDR3 DNA reads TGCAGTGCTACCCCCGTTTCGAGGCACAATGAGCAGTTCTTC. Its translation is CSATPVSRHNEQFF.

This clonotype has just a few counts. Sequence at one end of the junction differs from germline and may be a read error. The chain employs TRBV20-1 and TRBJ1-1, with D perhaps TRBD1 (5 bases). Germline lookup yields CDR1 DFQATT and CDR2 SNEGSKA (reference sequence). The length of the CDR3 is 14 residues. The CDR3 region has the DNA TGCAGTGCTAGAGATGTGAGGGGTGACACTGAAGCCTTCTTT. This sequence encodes CSARDVRGDTEAFF.

J is TRBJ2-5 and V is TRBV2; no firm D call. The germline V gene encodes CDR1 SNHLY and CDR2 FYNNEI. The CDR3 spans 13 residues. V lost 8 bases to trimming and J lost 4 bases, with 14 bases between them. CDR3 sequence (DNA): TGTGCCAGCGGACGGGCCCCACGAGAGACCCAGTACTTC. It yields the protein CASGRAPRETQYF.

The chain carries TRBV20-1 and TRBJ2-1, with no clear D. Germline assignment: CDR1 DFQATT and CDR2 SNEGSKA (reference sequence). Trimming took 6 bases from V and 0 from J, leaving 12 bases between them. CDR3 size: 14 residues. The chain's CDR3 is CSADPRSSYNEQFF. The CDR3 nucleotides are TGCAGTGCCGACCCTCGAAGCTCCTACAATGAGCAGTTCTTC.

This clonotype was counted only a few times. The rearrangement links TRBV7-2 to TRBJ2-7; 9 nucleotides align to TRBD2. Trimming removed 6 bases from V and 5 bases from J; junction bases left unmatched: 14. The CDR3 has 16 residues. CDR1 and CDR2 (germline): SGHTA, FQGNSA. CDR3: CASRVRLAGGPDEQYF. The DNA for the CDR3 is TGTGCCAGCAGGGTTCGACTGGCGGGAGGGCCGGACGAGCAGTACTTC.

With respect to this clonotype: This CDR3 fails to terminate in the conserved phenylalanine or tryptophan, so it likely reflects a read error. It is unclear where the CDR3 begins or ends on the DNA, so no DNA is shown, and the CDR3 is as TCRdb lists it. The gene calls are TRBV7-9 and TRBJ2-1; TRBD2 is the table's D call and was not checked against the DNA. The CDR3 is 15 amino acids in total, end residues counted. Germline lookup yields CDR1 SEHNR and CDR2 FQNEAQ (reference sequence). CDR3 sequence reads: CASSRLAGTYNEQLL.

The J gene is TRBJ2-5, the V gene TRBV20-1; 9 nucleotides align to TRBD2. The V segment lost 2 bases and the J segment 1 base; nucleotides outside the gene matches: 14. This CDR3 is 18 amino acids long. CDR1 is DFQATT, CDR2 SNEGSKA, per germline (reference sequence). CDR3 sequence (DNA): TGCAGTGCTAGAAGCTTAGGCAGGGCTAGCGGGATCCAAGAGACCCAGTACTTC. Its translation is CSARSLGRASGIQETQYF.

J is TRBJ2-2 and V is TRBV20-1; D possibly matches TRBD1 or TRBD2 (6 bases each). Germline loops: CDR1 DFQATT, CDR2 SNEGSKA (reference sequence). The CDR3 loop spans 15 amino acids. The V gene lost 3 bases and the J gene lost 3 bases, with 14 bases spanning the gap. The CDR3 region has the DNA TGCAGTGCTAGTTTCGGGGGCACGGACACCGGGGAGCTGTTTTTT. Its protein product is CSASFGGTDTGELFF.

The count of this clonotype is one. Because the CDR3's place on the DNA is in doubt, the DNA is left out and the CDR3 is given as listed by TCRdb. CDR3 residues: CASSLVASGSNEQLF. The rearrangement links TRBV7-2 to TRBJ2-1; the table's D call, TRBD2, has no DNA check behind it. CDR1 is SGHTA and CDR2 is FQGNSA in the germline V gene. The CDR3 length equals 15 residues, ends included.

The chain carries TRBV6-6 and TRBJ1-2, with D unresolved. Germline CDR1 is MNHNY and CDR2 is SVGAGI (reference sequence). Trimming took 2 bases from V and 1 from J, leaving 8 bases between them. The CDR3 covers 14 residues. The CDR3 spells CASSYQTGNYGYTF. The CDR3 region has the DNA TGTGCCAGCAGTTACCAAACGGGTAACTATGGCTACACCTTC.

By share, this clonotype counts as medium-sized. The gene calls are TRBV11-2 and TRBJ1-4; perhaps TRBD1 as D (5 bases). CDR3 length equals 14 residues. CDR1 SGHAT and CDR2 FQNNGV come from the germline V gene. Trimming removed 6 bases at V and 10 bases at J, with 18 bases between. The CDR3 protein is CASRATGRRGKLFF. The CDR3 coding sequence is TGTGCCAGCAGGGCGACCGGAAGGAGGGGAAAACTGTTTTTT.